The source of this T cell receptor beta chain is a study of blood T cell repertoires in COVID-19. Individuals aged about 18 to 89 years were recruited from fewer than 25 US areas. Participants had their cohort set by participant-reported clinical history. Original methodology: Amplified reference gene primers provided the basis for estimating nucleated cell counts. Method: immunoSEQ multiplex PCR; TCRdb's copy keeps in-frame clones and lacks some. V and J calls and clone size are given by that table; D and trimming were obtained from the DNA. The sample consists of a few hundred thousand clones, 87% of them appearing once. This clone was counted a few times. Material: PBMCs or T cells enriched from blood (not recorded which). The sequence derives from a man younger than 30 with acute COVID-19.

This CDR3 reads CASSLARLDEQYF. As DNA, the CDR3 is TGTGCCAGCAGCTTAGCGCGGCTAGACGAGCAGTACTTC. The genes are TRBV7-9 and TRBJ2-7; D is ambiguous. There are 13 residues in the CDR3. V was shortened by 0 bases and J by 5 bases, with 8 bases between the two germline ends. The germline gives CDR1 SEHNR, CDR2 FQNEAQ (reference sequence).